Listed here are 23 T cell receptor beta chains from one sample, sequenced in a study of blood T cell repertoires in COVID-19. Clones were read by immunoSEQ multiplex PCR, and TCRdb kept only the in-frame ones, dropping some. The repertoire holds tens of thousands of clones, with about 81% as singletons. Input material: peripheral blood. The source is a man in his sixties with COVID-19, enrolled during active disease.

The V gene is TRBV5-6, the J gene TRBJ1-5, with a possible D match to TRBD1 (5 bases). Looked up from germline, CDR1 is SGHDT and CDR2 is YYEEEE. V lost 1 base to trimming and J lost 4 bases, with 12 bases between them. The CDR3 loop spans 15 amino acids. Written as DNA, the CDR3 is TGTGCCAGCAGCTTGCGTTTCTCAGGGAATCAGCCCCAGCATTTT. It translates to CASSLRFSGNQPQHF.

The chain has TRBV15 and TRBJ2-1; possible D gene TRBD2, 5 bases. The CDR3 loop spans 15 amino acids. V shed 5 bases and J shed 7 bases, with 18 bases lying between them. Germline V gene lookup returns CDR1 LNHNV and CDR2 YYDKDF (reference sequence). The chain's CDR3 is CATSPRVALANEQFF. CDR3 nucleotides: TGTGCCACCAGCCCGCGAGTAGCGTTGGCGAATGAGCAGTTCTTC.

The V and J genes are TRBV5-1 and TRBJ2-7; 8 nucleotides match TRBD2. V was pared by 2 bases and J by 3 bases, with 7 bases of the junction left unmatched. Looked up from germline, CDR1 is SGHRS and CDR2 is YFSETQ. The CDR3 is 15 residues long. CDR3: CASSLGLATNYEQYF. CDR3 in DNA: TGCGCCAGCAGCTTAGGACTAGCAACAAACTACGAGCAGTACTTC.

This clone was detected only a few times. This chain links TRBV3-1 (or the pseudogene TRBV3-2) with TRBJ2-5; a weak D match, TRBD2 (5 bases). Deletions cut 3 bases from V and 5 bases from J, with 16 bases between. The CDR3 contains 15 residues. The germline V gene has CDR1 LGHDT and CDR2 YNNKEL (reference sequence). CDR3 bases: TGTGCCAGCAGCCACCGATCGCCGGGATCCGAGACCCAGTACTTC. It encodes CASSHRSPGSETQYF.

The CDR3 protein is CASSHSTGTSGRAYEQYF. Here the CDR3 DNA reads TGTGCCAGCAGCCACAGCACGGGGACTAGCGGGAGGGCGTACGAGCAGTACTTC. This chain uses TRBV3-1 (or the pseudogene TRBV3-2) with TRBJ2-7; 16 bases line up with TRBD2. The CDR3 runs 18 residues. J gave up 4 bases and V 3 bases, and 9 bases lay outside the gene matches. Per the germline V gene, CDR1 is LGHDT and CDR2 is YNNKEL (reference sequence).

CDR3 sequence: CASSYSKDRNTEAFF. CDR3 DNA sequence: TGTGCCAGCAGTTACTCGAAAGACAGGAACACTGAAGCTTTCTTT. The chain couples TRBV6-7 to TRBJ1-1; D is possibly TRBD1 (5 bases). TRBV6-7 is identified as an open reading frame with a role that is uncertain. The CDR3 is made up of 15 amino acids. V lost 0 bases and J 1 base, leaving 9 bases between the germline ends.

This chain uses TRBV21-1 with TRBJ2-7; the table's D call TRBD1 went unverified against the DNA. TRBV21-1 is recorded as a pseudogene. This CDR3 has 16 amino acids. The CDR3 DNA is TGTGCCAGCAGCATAACGACAGGGAGAAACTCCTACGAGCAGTACTTC. Amino acids: CASSITTGRNSYEQYF.

J is TRBJ2-1 and V is TRBV6-1, with a possible D match to TRBD2 (6 bases). Between the trimmed V and J ends, which lost 2 bases and 4 bases, there was a span of 12 bases. Germline CDR1 reads MNHNS; CDR2 reads SASEGT. CDR3 length: 15 residues. CDR3 coding DNA: TGTGCCAGCAGTGAACTCCCGGGACTGTACAATGAGCAGTTCTTC. As protein: CASSELPGLYNEQFF.

The rearrangement links TRBV19 to TRBJ1-1; the D gene is possibly TRBD1 (6 bases). The V end was cut by 5 bases, the J end by 2 bases, with 12 bases between. This CDR3 has 14 residues. Germline V lookup: CDR1 LNHDA, CDR2 SQIVND (reference sequence). The CDR3 loop is CASSVQGSNTEAFF. The CDR3 DNA reads TGTGCCAGTAGTGTACAGGGATCTAACACTGAAGCTTTCTTT.

This clone was picked up one time. The chain couples TRBV7-6 to TRBJ1-3, with D maybe TRBD1 (5 bases). V lost 1 base to trimming and J lost 0 bases, with 10 bases between them. The germline CDR1 and CDR2 sequences are SGHVS and FNYEAQ. This CDR3 has 16 residues. CDR3 in amino acids: CASSLVVGGSGNTIYF. CDR3 nucleotides: TGTGCCAGCAGCTTAGTGGTGGGGGGCTCTGGAAACACCATATATTTT.

V is TRBV19 and J is TRBJ1-2; D is ambiguous. Looked up from germline, CDR1 is LNHDA and CDR2 is SQIVND (reference sequence). Deletions cut 4 bases from V and 2 bases from J, with 8 bases between. The CDR3 is made up of 13 amino acids. CDR3 nucleotides: TGTGCCAGTAGTAGACCGGGAAACTATGGCTACACCTTC. Translation gives CASSRPGNYGYTF. The full variable domain, in which reference TRBV19 and TRBJ1-2 provide the parts outside the CDR3, is DGGITQSPKYLFRKEGQNVTLSCEQNLNHDAMYWYRQDPGQGLRLIYYSQIVNDFQKGDIAEGYSVSREKKESFPLTVTSAQKNPTAFYLCASSRPGNYGYTFGSGTRLTVV.

Note on this clone: Other nucleotide sequences in the sample specify the same CDR3. V is TRBV5-5 and J is TRBJ2-3, with 9 bases that match TRBD2. There are 16 residues in the CDR3. Germline CDR1 SGHKS, CDR2 YYEKEE (reference sequence). The V and J ends lost 10 bases and 14 bases, in that order; junction bases with no gene match: 26. DNA of the CDR3: TGTGCCCCCAGCTGGGGTGGGGGCGGGAGGGCCCTCCCTGGGTATTTT. This codes for CAPSWGGGGRALPGYF.

This clone was found a few times. The chain recombines TRBV3-1 (or the pseudogene TRBV3-2) with TRBJ2-7; no clear D. V dropped 2 bases and J dropped 3 bases, with 5 bases sitting between them. The CDR3 sequence is 12 residues long. Germline V lookup: CDR1 LGHDT, CDR2 YNNKEL (reference sequence). The chain's CDR3 is CASSQFNYEQYF. In DNA form, the CDR3 reads TGTGCCAGCAGCCAATTCAACTACGAGCAGTACTTC.

V gene TRBV11-2 combines with J gene TRBJ2-5; the match to TRBD2 covers 9 bases. V was pared by 1 base and J by 4 bases, with 7 bases of the junction left unmatched. CDR1 and CDR2 (germline): SGHAT, FQNNGV. This CDR3 is built from 16 residues. CDR3 sequence reads: CASSLGILTSGETQYF. The DNA of the CDR3 is TGTGCCAGCAGCTTAGGTATCTTGACTAGCGGAGAGACCCAGTACTTC.

The J gene is TRBJ2-1, the V gene TRBV19, with 10 bases lining up with TRBD2. The CDR3 length is 16 residues. J gave up 2 bases and V 6 bases, and 7 bases lay outside the gene matches. Germline V gene data show CDR1 as LNHDA and CDR2 as SQIVND (reference sequence). The CDR3 nucleotides are TGTGCCAGTAGATATTCCACTAGCGGGGCCTACAATGAGCAGTTCTTC. Encoded protein: CASRYSTSGAYNEQFF.

CDR3 coding DNA: TGTGCCAGCAGCTTGACTGGTCAGGAAGAGACCCAGTACTTC. This gives the protein CASSLTGQEETQYF. V gene TRBV5-5 combines with J gene TRBJ2-5; D call uncertain. V lost 1 base and J lost 3, with 10 bases in between. Germline V gene sequence: CDR1 SGHKS, CDR2 YYEKEE (reference sequence). CDR3 length: 14 residues.

V usage is TRBV6-5 and J usage is TRBJ2-5, with 8 bases lining up with TRBD1. Germline V gene data show CDR1 as MNHEY and CDR2 as SVGAGI. Trimming took 8 bases from V and 2 from J; bases not matched to a gene: 4. This CDR3 comprises 13 residues. The CDR3 DNA is TGTGCCAGCCAGGGGGCCGATCAAGAGACCCAGTACTTC. Translation: CASQGADQETQYF.

This rearrangement joins TRBV18 to TRBJ1-4; a weak D match, TRBD1 (6 bases). The V end was cut by 6 bases, the J end by 6 bases, with 14 bases between. This CDR3 region has 14 residues. Per germline, CDR1 KGHSH and CDR2 LQKENI. CDR3: CASSSRDNDEKLFF. The CDR3 region has the DNA TGTGCCAGCTCGTCCCGGGACAACGATGAAAAACTGTTTTTT.

The genes are TRBV27 and TRBJ1-2, with TRBD1 matching 8 bases. V gave up 6 bases and J gave up 4 bases; unmatched junction bases: 13. The CDR3 totals 16 residues. Germline V gives CDR1 MNHEY, CDR2 SMNVEV (reference sequence). The CDR3 reads CASRRVDRERIYGYTF. CDR3 coding DNA: TGTGCCAGCAGGCGGGTGGACAGGGAGAGGATCTATGGCTACACCTTC.

The chain employs TRBV5-4 and TRBJ1-2; 9 nucleotides line up with TRBD1. This CDR3 is built from 14 residues. Germline-derived CDR1 and CDR2 are SGHNT and YYREEE (reference sequence). After removal of 2 bases from V and 7 bases from J, the junction contained 6 bases not matched to a gene. CDR3 DNA: TGTGCCAGCAGCTTTCCGAGACAGGGGGTTGGCTACACCTTC. Translation: CASSFPRQGVGYTF. Full variable domain (rest looked up from reference TRBV5-4 and TRBJ1-2): ETGVTQSPTHLIKTRGQQVTLRCSSQSGHNTVSWYQQALGQGPQFIFQYYREEENGRGNFPPRFSGLQFPNYSSELNVNALELDDSALYLCASSFPRQGVGYTFGSGTRLTVV.

In this sample, this clone turned up once. The CDR3 region is CASSHGPNTDTQYF. Written as DNA, the CDR3 is TGTGCCAGCAGTCATGGGCCCAACACAGATACGCAGTATTTT. V is TRBV6-6 and J is TRBJ2-3; no firm D call. Germline lookup yields CDR1 MNHNY and CDR2 SVGAGI (reference sequence). The V and J ends lost 5 bases and 2 bases respectively, with 11 bases between them. The CDR3 spans 14 residues.

This clone appeared once. The rearrangement joins TRBV5-8 to TRBJ2-5, with D perhaps matching TRBD1 (6 bases). V lost 4 bases and J 6 bases, leaving 19 bases between the germline ends. Germline CDR1 and CDR2: SGHTS and YDEGEE. The CDR3 extends over 15 amino acids. Written as DNA, the CDR3 is TGTGCCAGCAGCCAAAGGGACAATAGAAGAAAGACCCAGTACTTC. Its translation is CASSQRDNRRKTQYF.

This clone has just one count. V gene TRBV14 combines with J gene TRBJ2-7, with a possible D match to TRBD1 (5 bases). The germline CDR1 and CDR2 sequences are SGHDN and FVKESK. The CDR3 has 14 amino acids. Between the trimmed V and J ends, which lost 4 bases and 4 bases, there was a span of 14 bases. DNA of the CDR3: TGTGCCAGCAGCCCCCGCAGGGAAACGTACGAGCAGTACTTC. It yields the protein CASSPRRETYEQYF.